One sample yielded the 23 T cell receptor beta chains listed below, sequenced in a study of early T cells in non-severe SARS-CoV-2 infection. TCRdb passed the 5' RACE reads through MiXCR, listing each CDR3 protein once. The sample lists under 60,000 distinct CDR3 sequences; around 8% were seen once. Sequenced: whole blood. Every receptor here comes from an adult who was a healthcare worker with PCR-confirmed SARS-CoV-2 infection or an uninfected control (not recorded which).

This clonotype was detected many times. V gene TRBV20-1 combines with J gene TRBJ2-7; possibly TRBD1 for D (8 bases). Trimming left V 0 bases short and J 2 bases short, with 20 bases between. The germline CDR1 and CDR2 sequences are DFQATT and SNEGSKA (reference sequence). CDR3 length: 17 residues. The CDR3 DNA reads as TGCAGTGCTAGAGATTTAGGGGGGGGACAGGAGGCCTACGAGCAGTACTTC. Its translation is CSARDLGGGQEAYEQYF.

This clonotype was recorded many times. For the CDR3, the DNA is TGCGCCAGCAGCTTGGAGGACAGCTGGACCTACGAGCAGTACTTC. Protein: CASSLEDSWTYEQYF. This chain joins TRBV5-1 and TRBJ2-7, with D possibly TRBD1 on 6 matching bases. Germline CDR1 reads SGHRS; CDR2 reads YFSETQ. The CDR3 is 15 residues long. Deletions cut 0 bases from V and 2 bases from J, with 12 bases between.

CDR3 in amino acids: CASSRQGTTGETQYF. The CDR3 coding sequence is TGTGCCAGCAGCCGACAGGGGACGACGGGGGAGACCCAGTACTTC. V usage is TRBV7-2 and J usage is TRBJ2-5; 8 bases map to TRBD1. CDR3 length: 15 residues. The germline gives CDR1 SGHTA, CDR2 FQGNSA. V was clipped by 5 bases and J by 5 bases; unmatched bases: 10.

This clonotype was seen repeatedly, ten times or more. The chain recombines TRBV11-3 with TRBJ2-2; the D gene is possibly TRBD1 (6 bases). Germline-derived CDR1 and CDR2 are SGHNT and YENEEA. Deletions cut 5 bases from V and 5 bases from J, with 9 bases between. This CDR3 is 13 amino acids long. CDR3 bases: TGTGCCAGCAGCCAAACAGGGACCGGGGAGCTGTTTTTT. This gives the protein CASSQTGTGELFF.

The V call is TRBV5-1, the J call TRBJ2-3, with 8 bases matching TRBD2. The ends lost 6 bases at V and 2 bases at J; junction bases unmatched: 8. The CDR3 sequence is 15 residues long. Per the germline V gene, CDR1 is SGHRS and CDR2 is YFSETQ. CDR3 residues: CASTTLAGATDTQYF. The CDR3 bases are TGCGCCAGCACCACCCTAGCGGGTGCCACAGATACGCAGTATTTT.

The rearrangement uses TRBV20-1 and TRBJ2-2; no reliable D call. V was trimmed by 6 bases and J by 2 bases, leaving 10 bases between them. From germline, CDR1 is DFQATT and CDR2 SNEGSKA (reference sequence). The CDR3 is 13 amino acids. The CDR3 sequence is CSAHAPNTGELFF. The CDR3 nucleotides are TGCAGTGCCCATGCCCCAAACACCGGGGAGCTGTTTTTT.

The rearrangement uses TRBV7-8 and TRBJ1-1; the D is unclear. V was shortened by 2 bases and J by 8 bases, with 15 bases between the two germline ends. Germline values: CDR1 SGHVS, CDR2 FQNEAQ. The CDR3 consists of 14 residues. For the CDR3, the DNA is TGTGCCAGCAGCTTAAGCCGGTTTGGGAACGAAGCTTTCTTT. This codes for CASSLSRFGNEAFF.

The chain carries TRBV5-1 and TRBJ1-2; weak D call: TRBD1 (6 bases). The CDR3 sequence is 14 residues long. V was cut by 0 bases and J by 8 bases, with 14 bases left in between. From germline, CDR1 is SGHRS and CDR2 YFSETQ. CDR3 sequence: CASSLGPGDNGYTF. The CDR3 nucleotides are TGCGCCAGCAGCTTGGGCCCAGGGGATAACGGCTACACCTTC.

V is TRBV20-1 and J is TRBJ2-7; D unresolved. The V gene lost 3 bases and the J gene lost 2 bases, with 14 bases spanning the gap. Germline V CDR1 and CDR2: DFQATT, SNEGSKA (reference sequence). This CDR3 spans 14 amino acids. DNA of the CDR3: TGCAGTGCTAGTTTACCAGGACGCCCCTACGAGCAGTACTTC. It yields the protein CSASLPGRPYEQYF.

This clonotype has ten or more counts. The rearrangement joins TRBV7-3 to TRBJ2-1; D perhaps matches TRBD1 (5 bases). Between the trimmed V and J ends, which lost 0 bases and 6 bases, there was a span of 6 bases. Looked up from germline, CDR1 is SGHTA and CDR2 is FQGTGA. The CDR3 length is 13 residues. The CDR3 spells CASSLTRGNEQFF. CDR3 sequence (DNA): TGTGCCAGCAGCTTAACTAGGGGCAATGAGCAGTTCTTC.

This sequence joins TRBV20-1 and TRBJ2-3, with 9 bases aligning to TRBD2. This CDR3 spans 14 amino acids. The germline V gene encodes CDR1 DFQATT and CDR2 SNEGSKA (reference sequence). J lost 4 bases, V lost 3 bases, and 5 bases had no gene match. The CDR3 region is CSASGGRGPDTQYF. Here the CDR3 DNA reads TGCAGTGCTAGTGGCGGGAGGGGACCAGATACGCAGTATTTT.

This clonotype was observed at least ten times. The chain is built from TRBV27 and TRBJ2-7; D may be TRBD2 (6 bases). CDR3 length: 14 residues. Trimming took off 8 bases at V and 5 bases at J, with 19 bases between the two ends. The germline gives CDR1 MNHEY, CDR2 SMNVEV (reference sequence). CDR3 sequence reads: CASGTRSGQDEQYF. The CDR3 DNA reads TGTGCCAGCGGTACACGTAGCGGTCAGGACGAGCAGTACTTC.

This clonotype has only a few counts. The chain has TRBV9 and TRBJ2-7; D tentatively fits TRBD1 or TRBD2 (6 bases each). The CDR3 is made up of 16 amino acids. Germline CDR1 reads SGDLS; CDR2 reads YYNGEE. V gave up 4 bases and J gave up 4 bases, with 21 bases separating them. The DNA for the CDR3 is TGTGCCAGCAGCCCGGACAGTTTTCGGGAGCAATACGAGCAGTACTTC. Translating gives CASSPDSFREQYEQYF.

This clonotype was counted a few times. Sequence at one end of the junction differs from germline and may be a read error. This chain's CDR3 is CASSLAGDRDTQYF. CDR3 sequence (DNA): TGTGCCAGCAGCTTAGCGGGGGATCGGGATACGCAGTATTTT. J is TRBJ2-3 and V is TRBV12-3 or TRBV12-4, with 9 bases identical to TRBD2. The CDR3 has 14 amino acids.

The chain has TRBV2 and TRBJ2-5, with D possibly being TRBD2 (7 bases). The CDR3 runs 12 residues. Germline V gene sequence: CDR1 SNHLY, CDR2 FYNNEI. V lost 11 bases, J lost 5 bases, and 15 bases lay in between. In DNA form, the CDR3 reads TGTGCCGGGGGGGCTAGCCGGGAGACCCAGTACTTC. It specifies CAGGASRETQYF. The variable domain in full, completed from reference TRBV2 and TRBJ2-5, reads EPEVTQTPSHQVTQMGQEVILRCVPISNHLYFYWYRQILGQKVEFLVSFYNNEISEKSEIFDDQFSVERPDGSNFTLKIRSTKLEDSAMYFCAGGASRETQYFGPGTRLLVL.

The chain links TRBV14 to TRBJ1-1; D might be TRBD1 (5 bases). Germline loops: CDR1 SGHDN, CDR2 FVKESK. The CDR3 is made up of 12 amino acids. Trimming took 3 bases from V and 13 from J, leaving 15 bases between them. CDR3 sequence reads: CASSQMTAGVFF. CDR3 in DNA: TGTGCCAGCAGCCAGATGACAGCTGGGGTTTTCTTT.

The rearrangement uses TRBV7-2 and TRBJ1-6; D is unresolved. CDR3 size: 14 residues. The germline V gene has CDR1 SGHTA and CDR2 FQGNSA. V was cut by 1 base and J by 7 bases, with 8 bases left in between. CDR3 nucleotide sequence: TGTGCCAGCAGCTTAGTGGGCAGCAATTCACCCCTCCACTTT. Translation: CASSLVGSNSPLHF.

This clonotype occurred many times. The chain is built from TRBV29-1 and TRBJ2-3; D remains ambiguous. Germline V CDR1 and CDR2: SQVTM, ANQGSEA. The CDR3 consists of 13 residues. Trimming removed 5 bases at V and 2 bases at J, with 11 bases between. The CDR3 loop is CSVFEVYTDTQYF. In DNA, the CDR3 is TGCAGCGTTTTCGAGGTATACACAGATACGCAGTATTTT.

This clonotype was counted ten times or more. V gene TRBV9 combines with J gene TRBJ2-3; D gene uncertain. V dropped 2 bases and J dropped 5 bases, with 21 bases sitting between them. The CDR3 runs to 17 residues. In germline, CDR1 is SGDLS, CDR2 YYNGEE. The CDR3 bases are TGTGCCAGCAGCGTTCATGAGTTAGACCAAGGAAAAGATACGCAGTATTTT. Translation gives CASSVHELDQGKDTQYF.

The chain recombines TRBV11-2 with TRBJ2-5; D is tentatively TRBD1 or TRBD2 (6 bases each). In germline, CDR1 is SGHAT, CDR2 FQNNGV. The CDR3 has 14 amino acids. The ends were cut back, 3 bases at V and 0 bases at J, with 8 bases in the middle. CDR3: CASSFRGDQETQYF. In DNA form, the CDR3 reads TGTGCCAGCAGCTTTAGGGGGGACCAAGAGACCCAGTACTTC. Full variable domain (remainder filled in from reference TRBV11-2 and TRBJ2-5): EAGVAQSPRYKIIEKRQSVAFWCNPISGHATLYWYQQILGQGPKLLIQFQNNGVVDDSQLPKDRFSAERLKGVDSTLKIQPAKLEDSAVYLCASSFRGDQETQYFGPGTRLLVL.

This clonotype appeared many times. The chain uses TRBV20-1 and TRBJ2-1; 9 bases map to TRBD2. V shed 6 bases and J 7 bases; nucleotides not matched to a gene: 10. CDR1 DFQATT and CDR2 SNEGSKA come from the germline V gene (reference sequence). The CDR3 spans 14 residues. As DNA, the CDR3 is TGCAGTGCCCAGGGACTAGCAGGAGCTAATGAGCAGTTCTTC. As protein: CSAQGLAGANEQFF.

This clonotype was seen ten or more times. The J gene is TRBJ2-1, the V gene TRBV4-1, with 10 bases identical to TRBD1. This CDR3 has 15 amino acids. With V trimmed by 0 bases and J by 6 bases, 2 bases remained unmatched. Germline-derived CDR1 and CDR2 are MGHRA and YSYEKL. The CDR3 DNA reads TGCGCCAGCAGCCAAGAGGGACAGGGGAGCAATGAGCAGTTCTTC. This encodes CASSQEGQGSNEQFF.

V and J are TRBV14 and TRBJ1-6, with D hard to call. Germline loops: CDR1 SGHDN, CDR2 FVKESK. CDR3 length: 13 amino acids. Trimming shortened V by 1 base and J by 10 bases, and 8 bases separated the two germline ends. In nucleotides, the CDR3 is TGTGCCAGCAGCCAAGGTCTTGTCTCACCCCTCCACTTT. Translating gives CASSQGLVSPLHF.